A single sample is the source of the 7 T cell receptor beta chains below, sequenced in a study of CD8 T cells in Susac syndrome. Roughly 0.45 to 1 ug RNA was reverse transcribed with random hexamers. TCRdb re-analysed the immunoSEQ multiplex PCR reads in MiXCR, keeping a single row per CDR3 protein. The sample shows about 440,000 distinct CDR3 sequences, 85% to 90% of them seen only once. Sequencing was done on a sample of CD8+ T cells from PBMCs. The source of these receptors is a human donor with multiple sclerosis.

V gene TRBV7-6 combines with J gene TRBJ1-1; TRBD1 matches 7 bases. V was clipped by 5 bases and J by 4 bases; unmatched bases: 7. The CDR3 covers 14 residues. CDR1 and CDR2 from the germline V gene are SGHVS and FNYEAQ. The CDR3 is CASSPGGLGTEAFF. Written as DNA, the CDR3 is TGTGCCAGCAGCCCAGGGGGGTTGGGCACTGAAGCTTTCTTT.

The chain employs TRBV6-1 and TRBJ2-2, with TRBD2 as a possible D gene (5 bases). The germline V gene has CDR1 MNHNS and CDR2 SASEGT. This CDR3 is 16 amino acids long. Trimming pared 5 bases from V and 4 bases from J, leaving 17 bases between. In DNA form, the CDR3 reads TGTGCCAGCAGTCCTCTGGAGGCAGTTGGCACCGGGGAGCTGTTTTTT. This translates into CASSPLEAVGTGELFF.

Of note for this clonotype: The junction departs from germline at one end; a sequencing error may be responsible. This rearrangement joins TRBV19 to TRBJ1-5; TRBD1 agrees at 8 bases. The CDR3 extends over 15 amino acids. Germline V gene data show CDR1 as LNHDA and CDR2 as SQIVND (reference sequence). CDR3 sequence reads: CASTIGQGLNQPQHF. DNA of the CDR3: TGTGCCAGTACTATAGGACAGGGACTAAATCAGCCCCAGCATTTT.

The V and J genes are TRBV12-2 and TRBJ2-1; the DNA was not used to check the table's D call, TRBD1. TRBV12-2 is recorded as a pseudogene. This CDR3 spans 16 amino acids. CDR3 DNA: TGTGCAAGTCGCTTAAGACAGGGTTGCTCCTACAATGAGCAGTTCTTC. Protein sequence: CASRLRQGCSYNEQFF.

The chain is built from TRBV4-1 and TRBJ2-1; D possibly corresponds to TRBD1 (6 bases). There are 12 residues in the CDR3. Germline CDR1 reads MGHRA; CDR2 reads YSYEKL. Deletions cut 1 base from V and 14 bases from J, with 12 bases between. The CDR3 spells CASSQGRGVEFF. The DNA of the CDR3 is TGCGCCAGCAGCCAAGGCAGGGGAGTTGAGTTCTTC.

The chain carries TRBV7-8 and TRBJ1-1; possibly TRBD1 for D (5 bases). V was pared by 5 bases and J by 0 bases, with 13 bases between. The germline V gene encodes CDR1 SGHVS and CDR2 FQNEAQ. The CDR3 length is 15 residues. The CDR3 DNA is TGTGCCAGCAGCCCGATGTCGGGGCTGAACACTGAAGCTTTCTTT. This sequence encodes CASSPMSGLNTEAFF.

The chain has TRBV7-9 and TRBJ2-3; 10 bases align to TRBD2. This CDR3 comprises 15 residues. Germline loops: CDR1 SEHNR, CDR2 FQNEAQ (reference sequence). After removal of 4 bases from V and 4 bases from J, the junction contained 5 bases not matched to a gene. CDR3 region: CASSWLAGEADTQYF. The CDR3 DNA is TGTGCCAGCAGCTGGCTAGCGGGAGAAGCAGATACGCAGTATTTT.